Below, one T cell receptor beta chain is given with its context. Germline V gene lookup returns CDR1 SNHLY and CDR2 FYNNEI. The CDR3 extends over 14 amino acids. Trimming removed 9 bases from V and 6 bases from J; junction bases left unmatched: 6. This entry belongs to a study of cytomegalovirus exposure and HLA in healthy donors. PCR was performed using 60 Vbeta and 13 Jbeta primers. TCRdb keeps only in-frame clones here, not all; method: immunoSEQ multiplex PCR. The data show about 210,000 clones, around four fifths seen once. The V and J genes are TRBV2 and TRBJ2-2; TRBD1 agrees at 11 bases. This clonotype originated in a woman aged 45-60 years in good health and CMV-seropositive. The material sequenced was PBMCs. The CDR3 loop is CARKGQGASGELFF. The DNA of the CDR3 is TGTGCCAGGAAAGGACAGGGGGCGTCCGGGGAGCTGTTTTTT.